The source of this TCR beta chain is a study of T cell clones after liver transplantation. Study results and limitations: In 5 of 8 subjects, circulating graft-donor-reactive CD4 TCRbeta sequences fell significantly after transplant. Graft donor-reactive T cells possibly entered the graft instead of undergoing deletion.

Produced via immunoSEQ multiplex PCR; TCRdb's table is partial and in-frame only. Here the sample spans some 110,000 clones, just over 90% being singletons. There are 14 residues in the CDR3. Germline V gene lookup returns CDR1 LNHDA and CDR2 SQIVND (reference sequence). The ends were cut back, 7 bases at V and 2 bases at J, with 14 bases in the middle. Worth noting for this clone: The antigen is undetermined.

The chain has TRBV19 and TRBJ1-1; D unclear. The specimen was CD4+ T cells from blood, collected 12 months after liver transplant. The source is a human patient who received a liver transplant. Some T cells may be transferred from the graft donor. The CDR3 loop reads CASIRTGGNTEAFF. The CDR3, as DNA: TGTGCCAGTATCAGAACTGGCGGCAACACTGAAGCTTTCTTT.